This T cell receptor (beta chain) came from a study of T cells after yellow fever vaccination. The overall study: Investigators sorted EM, EMRA, CM and Tscm memory subsets, relying on CD3, CD45RA, CCR7 and CD95.

This clonotype was counted at least ten times. Whole-study findings and limits: Sorted memory subsets showed almost no vaccine-responding clonotypes on day 0. Repertoires sorted by FACS could include abundant clonotypes that are contaminants from the bulk population.

The germline V gene encodes CDR1 SEHNR and CDR2 FQNEAQ (reference sequence). The CDR3 runs 14 residues. Between the trimmed V and J ends, which lost 2 bases and 1 base, there was a span of 7 bases. The authors made TCR cDNA by 5'RACE template switching, adding a universal primer site and UMIs. TCRdb fed the 5' RACE reads into MiXCR, producing one record per CDR3 protein. The sample holds 15,000 or so distinct CDR3 sequences, less than 7.5% seen once. V is TRBV7-9 and J is TRBJ2-3; tentatively, D is TRBD1 or TRBD2 (5 bases each). This TCR was sampled from a man in his late teens or twenties who received the YFV17D yellow fever vaccine. This sample comprised PBMCs, either bulk or a sorted T-cell subset (CD4+, CD8+, memory, or dextramer-sorted; not recorded which), obtained on the day of the yellow fever booster vaccination. The CDR3 region is CASSLMGGTDTQYF. The CDR3 region has the DNA TGTGCCAGCAGCTTAATGGGGGGCACAGATACGCAGTATTTT. Looking up the rest from reference TRBV7-9 and TRBJ2-3 gives the full variable domain: DTGVSQNPRHKITKRGQNVTFRCDPISEHNRLYWYRQTLGQGPEFLTYFQNEAQLEKSRLLSDRFSAERPKGSFSTLEIQRTEQGDSAMYLCASSLMGGTDTQYFGPGTRLTVL.